The 11 T cell receptor beta chains below were found in one sample sequenced in a study of blood T cell repertoires in COVID-19. TCRdb's table, derived via immunoSEQ multiplex PCR, lists solely in-frame clones and lacks some. The data hold under 300,000 clones, with around 86% observed a single time. The sample taken for sequencing was PBMCs or T cells enriched from blood (not recorded which). These receptor sequences come from a woman in her thirties or forties who had recovered from COVID-19.

The chain couples TRBV29-1 to TRBJ1-6, with 7 bases lining up with TRBD1. The CDR3 covers 14 residues. Germline CDR1 is SQVTM and CDR2 is ANQGSEA. Trimming cost V 7 bases and J 4 bases; bases outside gene matches: 7. CDR3 sequence: CSATGQKYNSPLHF. The CDR3 bases are TGCAGCGCTACGGGACAGAAGTATAATTCACCCCTCCACTTT.

The chain recombines TRBV5-6 with TRBJ2-7; TRBD1 agrees at 11 bases. The germline V gene has CDR1 SGHDT and CDR2 YYEEEE. The length of the CDR3 is 15 residues. Trimming removed 1 base from V and 2 bases from J; junction bases left unmatched: 2. DNA of the CDR3: TGTGCCAGCAGCTTGTGGGACAGGGGGACCTACGAGCAGTACTTC. This encodes CASSLWDRGTYEQYF.

V and J are TRBV9 and TRBJ2-5; 7 bases line up with TRBD2. Germline V gene lookup returns CDR1 SGDLS and CDR2 YYNGEE. The CDR3 is made up of 13 amino acids. Trimming took 7 bases from V and 3 from J; bases not matched to a gene: 6. This chain's CDR3 is CASSRGSEETQYF. Written as DNA, the CDR3 is TGTGCCAGCTCTCGCGGGAGTGAAGAGACCCAGTACTTC.

This chain connects TRBV20-1 to TRBJ2-7, with 8 bases aligning to TRBD1. The CDR3 consists of 15 residues. V dropped 3 bases and J dropped 6; count of bases not matched to a gene: 13. Germline V gene data show CDR1 as DFQATT and CDR2 as SNEGSKA (reference sequence). CDR3 protein: CSASLPFQGATEQYF. The CDR3 coding sequence is TGCAGTGCTAGTCTTCCCTTTCAGGGGGCCACCGAGCAGTACTTC.

The J gene is TRBJ1-2, the V gene TRBV9; D is unresolved. CDR1 is SGDLS and CDR2 is YYNGEE in the germline V gene. CDR3 length: 15 residues. Trimming took off 4 bases at V and 0 bases at J, with 13 bases between the two ends. The CDR3: CASSPNAVPNYGYTF. The CDR3 nucleotides read TGTGCCAGCAGCCCAAATGCGGTTCCTAACTATGGCTACACCTTC.

This chain connects TRBV6-1 to TRBJ2-7; a weak D match, TRBD1 (5 bases). This CDR3 has 14 amino acids. Germline V gives CDR1 MNHNS, CDR2 SASEGT. Trimming removed 7 bases from V and 2 bases from J, with 15 bases in between. The DNA of the CDR3 is TGTGCCAGCATAAATTCGGGCAGGGCCTACGAGCAGTACTTC. This codes for CASINSGRAYEQYF.

The gene calls are TRBV5-6 and TRBJ2-7; TRBD1 aligns across 10 bases. Germline trimming cut 2 bases from V and 5 bases from J; bases unmatched to any gene: 4. The CDR3 has 14 amino acids. Germline V lookup: CDR1 SGHDT, CDR2 YYEEEE. The chain's CDR3 is CASSLRGQGHEQYF. CDR3 coding DNA: TGTGCCAGCAGCTTAAGGGGACAGGGGCACGAGCAGTACTTC.

The chain employs TRBV2 and TRBJ2-5, with TRBD2 identical over 10 bases. The CDR3 is 15 amino acids. After removal of 5 bases from V and 5 bases from J, the junction contained 8 bases not matched to a gene. Germline CDR1 is SNHLY and CDR2 is FYNNEI. CDR3 amino acids: CASSPSGRAWETQYF. DNA of the CDR3: TGTGCCAGCAGTCCAAGCGGGAGGGCCTGGGAGACCCAGTACTTC.

This chain joins TRBV18 and TRBJ2-7, with 10 bases aligning to TRBD1. This CDR3 is 20 amino acids long. Germline-derived CDR1 and CDR2 are KGHSH and LQKENI. J gave up 4 bases and V 2 bases, and 20 bases lay outside the gene matches. CDR3 bases: TGTGCCAGCTCACCATCCAACCGGGACAGGGGTTTCGGGCCATCTTACGAGCAGTACTTC. Amino acid sequence: CASSPSNRDRGFGPSYEQYF.

Turning to this clone: The sample has other DNA sequences that encode this CDR3 too. The J gene is TRBJ2-2, the V gene TRBV5-1; TRBD1 is a possible D gene (6 bases). Between the trimmed V and J ends, which lost 5 bases and 6 bases, there was a span of 11 bases. Germline values: CDR1 SGHRS, CDR2 YFSETQ. The CDR3 has 13 residues. The CDR3 DNA sequence: TGCGCCAGCAGTCAGGACAGAGCCGGGGAGCTGTTTTTT. It codes for CASSQDRAGELFF.

This clone has just one count. The V and J genes are TRBV19 and TRBJ1-4, with 8 bases fitting TRBD1. Germline CDR1 LNHDA, CDR2 SQIVND (reference sequence). V shed 5 bases and J 13 bases; nucleotides not matched to a gene: 3. CDR3 length: 11 residues. The CDR3 region is CASSGDRRLFF. The DNA for the CDR3 is TGTGCCAGTAGTGGGGACAGGAGACTGTTTTTT.